This TCR beta chain was sequenced in a study of T cell changes during pregnancy in multiple sclerosis. Profiling relied on immunoSEQ multiplex PCR, and the TCRdb table lists in-frame clones only, not all of them. The sample gives around 54,000 clones, about 93% of which show up once; roughly 0.66% is in the top ten. As for this clone: This same CDR3 is encoded by further DNA sequences in the sample.

Per the germline V gene, CDR1 is SGHTA and CDR2 is FQGNSA. The V gene lost 4 bases and the J gene lost 10 bases, with 17 bases spanning the gap. The CDR3 totals 14 residues. This sequence was found in a female donor in good health, enrolled as a control in a pregnancy study. The chain employs TRBV7-2 and TRBJ1-5, with a tentative D call TRBD1 (5 bases). The sample was CD4+ T cells from peripheral blood mononuclear cells, taken after pregnancy. Written as DNA, the CDR3 is TGTGCCAGCAGCTCCAGCAGGGTTGGGCAACCCCAGCATTTT. Translating it yields CASSSSRVGQPQHF. The full variable domain, completed using reference TRBV7-2 and TRBJ1-5, is GAGVSQSPSNKVTEKGKDVELRCDPISGHTALYWYRQSLGQGLEFLIYFQGNSAPDKSGLPSDRFSAERTGGSVSTLTIQRTQQEDSAVYLCASSSSRVGQPQHFGDGTRLSIL.